The TCR beta chain under discussion was sequenced for a study of blood T cell repertoires in COVID-19. In the study overall: Sites in the United States, Italy and Spain provided acute and convalescent COVID-19 samples. The cDNA or gDNA used as material had been derived from T cells, B-cell-depleted T cells, or PBMCs.

In the authors' workflow: From reference gene primer amplification, estimates of nucleated cell counts were derived. Here immunoSEQ multiplex PCR was the method, and the copy in TCRdb shows in-frame clones only, minus some. V, J and clone size were drawn from that table, and D and trimming were deduced from the DNA. The sample comprises 220,000 or so clones, roughly 80% of which are singletons, and around 5.1% rests with the top ten. V lost 3 bases, J lost 4 bases, and 3 bases stayed unmatched. The CDR3 runs to 14 residues. CDR1 LGHDT and CDR2 YNNKEL come from the germline V gene (reference sequence).

The genes are TRBV3-1 (or the pseudogene TRBV3-2) and TRBJ1-1; 9 nucleotides match TRBD1. Sequencing was carried out using peripheral blood. The TCR comes from a woman in her 70s with acute or convalescent COVID-19. The CDR3 DNA follows: TGTGCCAGCAGCCACGGGACAGGGAGCACTGAAGCTTTCTTT. This codes for CASSHGTGSTEAFF.